This entry is about one TCR beta chain. Germline CDR1 is KGHSY and CDR2 is FQNENV. CDR3 size: 12 residues. This specimen comes from a study of immune evolution from preneoplasia to lung adenocarcinoma. Generated by immunoSEQ multiplex PCR, the TCRdb table keeps only in-frame clones and is missing some. The table includes over 30,000 clones, roughly 74% detected once. Two lung cancer pathologists independently confirmed each histologic diagnosis. Sequenced: FFPE invasive lung adenocarcinoma tissue. V usage is TRBV16 and J usage is TRBJ2-5; D is unresolved. The last part of the DNA fits TRBJ2-7 better; the J call may be wrong. The receptor comes from a person aged 55 to 69 with lung adenocarcinoma. CDR3 in DNA: TGTGCCAGCAGCCAGTCGAGAGGCGAGCAGTACTTC. Translating it yields CASSQSRGEQYF.